The present entry profiles one TCR beta chain with its context. Its cognate antigen is unknown. Molecular barcoding with unique molecular identifiers was used for the TCRbeta library. MiXCR, run by TCRdb on the PCR reads, gives a single entry per CDR3 protein. The sample lists about 980,000 distinct CDR3 sequences; about 29% were seen once. The sample is drawn from a study of T-cell reconstitution after alpha-beta-depleted transplantation in children. The V gene's germline CDR1 is MDHEN and CDR2 SYDVKM. This CDR3 contains 15 residues. V trimming: 8 bases; J trimming: 6 bases; junction bases outside the gene matches: 11. General study findings and limits: Among T cells one year after transplant, newly produced cells accounted for most counts and diversity. At around two months after transplant, the alpha-beta T cells were reportedly derived from several hundred expanded clones that came from non-depleted graft cells. Surviving recipient T cells and thymic progenitors accounted for the high day-60 TCRbeta diversity observed in some patients.

Sequenced here: PBMCs, mostly from graft donor cells, sampled 360 days after TCRalphabeta/CD19-depleted stem cell transplant. The chain joins TRBV28 to TRBJ2-1; 9 nucleotides match TRBD2. The receptor's source is a boy in the first two years of life who had a stem cell transplant for SCID, so the T cells may come from the graft donor. The CDR3 spells CASSHRASGTNEQFF. For the CDR3, the DNA is TGTGCCAGCTCCCACAGGGCTAGCGGGACCAATGAGCAGTTCTTC.